The clone carrying this TCR beta chain was recorded only once. This entry comes from a study of blood T cell repertoires in COVID-19. Germline V lookup: CDR1 LGHNA, CDR2 YSLEER. This CDR3 contains 13 residues. V was shortened by 0 bases and J by 9 bases, with 9 bases between the two germline ends. Source study methods: Cell counts per sample came from amplifying reference gene primers. The data were produced by immunoSEQ multiplex PCR, yet TCRdb's version contains in-frame clones alone and is incomplete. That table is the source of V, J and clone size, and D and trimming were worked out from the DNA. The data show 85,000 to 120,000 clones, just under 95% seen once.

Sequencing was carried out using peripheral blood. The clonotype comes from a woman between 50 and 59 years old with COVID-19, enrolled during active disease. V gene TRBV4-3 combines with J gene TRBJ2-1, with D possibly matching TRBD2 (7 bases). The CDR3 protein is CASSQDRGGEQFF. The DNA of the CDR3 is TGCGCCAGCAGCCAAGATAGGGGGGGTGAGCAGTTCTTC.